The sequence of this TCR beta chain was determined in a study of radiotherapy plus CTLA-4 blockade in lung cancer. Overall study findings and caveats: Dynamics of early blood T cell clones, together with interferon-beta, were reportedly the best predictors of response.

Regarding this clone: Its antigen remains unidentified.

Repertoires were generated with immunoSEQ multiplex PCR, while TCRdb's copy carries only in-frame clones and drops some. The repertoire consists of 75,000 to 100,000 clones, with roughly 80% occurring once and the leading ten covering 3% to 4%. The V end lost 1 base, the J end lost 2 bases, and 8 bases lay between the germline ends. This CDR3 is built from 14 residues. Germline-derived CDR1 and CDR2 are SGHNT and YYREEE (reference sequence). This material consisted of peripheral blood, taken from a patient treated with radiotherapy plus ipilimumab. The clonotype originates from a human donor with non-small cell lung cancer who had a partial response to radiotherapy plus ipilimumab. The rearrangement uses TRBV5-4 and TRBJ2-3; D uncertain. This CDR3 reads CASSLRGSTDTQYF. The CDR3 DNA sequence: TGTGCCAGCAGCTTGCGCGGATCCACAGATACGCAGTATTTT.